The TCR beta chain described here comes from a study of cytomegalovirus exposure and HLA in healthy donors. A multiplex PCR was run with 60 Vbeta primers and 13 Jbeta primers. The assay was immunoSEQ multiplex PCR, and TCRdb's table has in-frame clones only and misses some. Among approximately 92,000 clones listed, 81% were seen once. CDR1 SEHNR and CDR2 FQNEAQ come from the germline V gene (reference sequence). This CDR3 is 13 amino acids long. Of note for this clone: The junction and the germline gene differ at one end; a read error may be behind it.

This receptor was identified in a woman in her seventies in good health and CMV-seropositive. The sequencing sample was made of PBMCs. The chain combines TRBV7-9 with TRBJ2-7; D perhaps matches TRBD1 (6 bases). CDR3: CSSSSTQGHEQYF. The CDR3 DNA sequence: TGTTCCAGCAGCTCTACACAGGGTCACGAGCAGTACTTC.